This record covers a single T cell receptor beta chain. Its target is unknown. These data originate in a study of STAT5B mutations in CD4+ large granular lymphocyte leukemia. In the study overall: Among healthy controls, a particular HLA allele went with more CDR3 'QG' motifs.

In the original workflow: The detection floor for productive clonotype frequency was 2.59 x 10-5. Only in-frame clones appear in the TCRdb table, and some are missing; sequencing was by immunoSEQ multiplex PCR. The V and J calls and clone size come from that table; D and trimming were worked out from the DNA. The profile shows fewer than 25,000 clones, roughly 84% of them singletons. The CDR3 contains 16 residues. With 2 bases removed from V and 1 base from J, the gap between germline ends came to 15 bases. Germline V gene data show CDR1 as GTSNPN and CDR2 as SVGIG (reference sequence). Study observations and caveats: 8/27 top patient clones versus 2/35 control clones were TRBV06-family.

This TCR was sampled from a human donor in good health. The J gene is TRBJ2-4, the V gene TRBV30, with D possibly matching TRBD2 (5 bases). The sample comprised CD4+ T cells from blood buffy coats. Here the CDR3 DNA reads TGTGCCTGGAGTATCGGCCCACCGGGGGCCAAAAACATTCAGTACTTC. It yields the protein CAWSIGPPGAKNIQYF.